These 14 T cell receptor beta chains were all obtained from the same sample, sequenced in a study of blood T cells in healthy people across ages. Then a second PCR, running roughly 7 to 11 cycles, was carried out with a sample-barcoded 5' primer and a J-beta primer mix. TCRdb re-called the 5' RACE reads with MiXCR, one entry per CDR3 protein. In the table there are over a million distinct CDR3 sequences, 40% to 45% of which are singletons. Sequencing input: blood. The source of these receptors is a woman aged 18-29 years in good health.

This clonotype was detected once. CDR3 amino acids: CASRPTSGSRFYEQFF. The CDR3 coding sequence is TGCGCCAGCCGCCCGACTAGCGGGAGTCGATTCTATGAGCAGTTCTTC. This chain uses TRBV4-3 with TRBJ2-1; 12 nucleotides match TRBD2. With 8 bases clipped from V and 8 bases from J, the junction kept 13 bases outside the gene matches. Germline CDR1 LGHNA, CDR2 YSLEER. The CDR3 contains 16 residues.

The chain carries TRBV29-1 and TRBJ2-7, with D perhaps TRBD1 (6 bases). This CDR3 spans 12 amino acids. V lost 5 bases to trimming and J lost 1 base, with 9 bases between them. CDR1 SQVTM and CDR2 ANQGSEA come from the germline V gene. CDR3 sequence: CSVNQGSYEQYF. The CDR3, as DNA: TGCAGCGTTAATCAGGGGTCCTACGAGCAGTACTTC.

This sequence joins TRBV11-2 and TRBJ2-1, with 9 bases aligning to TRBD2. The V segment lost 0 bases and the J segment 15 bases; nucleotides outside the gene matches: 9. The CDR3 has 14 residues. Looked up from germline, CDR1 is SGHAT and CDR2 is FQNNGV. The CDR3 bases are TGTGCCAGCAGCTTAGATCTGGCTAGCGGGAACGTGTTCTTC. The encoded protein is CASSLDLASGNVFF.

The chain combines TRBV20-1 with TRBJ2-7; 10 bases line up with TRBD2. Germline V gene sequence: CDR1 DFQATT, CDR2 SNEGSKA (reference sequence). The CDR3 length is 17 residues. Unmatched junction bases numbered 13, after V lost 1 base and J lost 4 bases. For the CDR3, the DNA is TGCAGTGCTAGAGTAACCAGCGGGGGGGCAAACGTTTACGAGCAGTACTTC. This sequence encodes CSARVTSGGANVYEQYF.

This chain joins TRBV18 and TRBJ2-1, with D unclear. This CDR3 region has 15 residues. V lost 0 bases, J lost 2 bases, and 8 bases lay in between. Germline-derived CDR1 and CDR2 are KGHSH and LQKENI. CDR3 DNA: TGTGCCAGCTCACCACCGGAGACTCCCTACAATGAGCAGTTCTTC. This gives the protein CASSPPETPYNEQFF.

This clonotype has more than one count but fewer than ten. The CDR3 here is CASSEIVGLNQPQHF. The DNA of the CDR3 is TGTGCCAGCAGTGAAATAGTGGGCCTCAATCAGCCCCAGCATTTT. This chain connects TRBV2 to TRBJ1-5; D gene unclear. Trimming removed 2 bases at V and 3 bases at J, with 11 bases between. Germline CDR1 SNHLY, CDR2 FYNNEI. This CDR3 has 15 residues.

The J gene is TRBJ1-1, the V gene TRBV4-1, with D hard to call. The V gene's germline CDR1 is MGHRA and CDR2 YSYEKL. The CDR3 runs to 15 residues. Trimming cost V 4 bases and J 6 bases, with 18 bases left between them. CDR3 nucleotide sequence: TGCGCCAGCAGCCCCCCCCGACAAATGATTTCTGAAGCTTTCTTT. This gives the protein CASSPPRQMISEAFF.

The rearrangement links TRBV7-2 to TRBJ2-7; D might be TRBD1 or TRBD2, each matching 8 bases. CDR3 length: 15 amino acids. The germline V and J ends were trimmed by 4 bases and 3 bases, with 16 bases remaining between them. Germline V gene sequence: CDR1 SGHTA, CDR2 FQGNSA. The CDR3 sequence: CASSSGQGLGYEQYF. In nucleotides, the CDR3 is TGTGCCAGCAGCTCCGGACAGGGACTAGGCTACGAGCAGTACTTC.

This clonotype was found a few times. This chain uses TRBV29-1 with TRBJ1-2; the match to TRBD1 covers 7 bases. Germline values: CDR1 SQVTM, CDR2 ANQGSEA. Trimming removed 5 bases from V and 8 bases from J; junction bases left unmatched: 8. The CDR3 loop spans 12 amino acids. In nucleotides, the CDR3 is TGCAGCGTTTCTGACAGGGCCGGAGGCTACACCTTC. Translation: CSVSDRAGGYTF.

Remarks on this clonotype: The junction departs from germline at one end; a sequencing error may be responsible. The chain has TRBV7-9 and TRBJ2-1; 8 positions agree with TRBD2. The length of the CDR3 is 15 residues. The germline CDR1 and CDR2 sequences are SEHNR and FQNEAQ (reference sequence). Here the CDR3 DNA reads TGTGCCAGCGACCGCGGGGGGACCTCCTGCAATGAGCAGTTCTTC. This translates into CASDRGGTSCNEQFF.

The chain carries TRBV6-9 and TRBJ2-5; D is ambiguous. The J call is in doubt because the DNA end fits TRBJ2-7 better. This CDR3 contains 15 residues. In germline, CDR1 is MNHGY, CDR2 SVAAGI. The CDR3 loop reads CASPLRAGSFGEQYF. The CDR3 DNA follows: TGTGCCAGCCCACTTCGGGCAGGCAGTTTCGGCGAGCAGTACTTC.

The chain employs TRBV30 and TRBJ2-1, with no clear D. The germline CDR1 and CDR2 sequences are GTSNPN and SVGIG (reference sequence). This CDR3 comprises 11 residues. The germline V and J ends were trimmed by 3 bases and 4 bases, with 4 bases remaining between them. The CDR3 spells CAWRGYNEQFF. In DNA form, the CDR3 reads TGTGCCTGGAGGGGATACAATGAGCAGTTCTTC.

Of note for this clonotype: At one end, the junction sequence differs from germline, possibly due to a read error. The rearrangement uses TRBV14 and TRBJ2-1; 9 nucleotides align to TRBD2. Germline loops: CDR1 SGHDN, CDR2 FVKESK. The CDR3 totals 17 residues. This CDR3 is CASSQVGSGRYYNEQFF. The CDR3 bases are TGTGCCAGCAGCCAAGTAGGTAGCGGGAGATACTACAACGAGCAGTTCTTC. Full variable domain (rest looked up from reference TRBV14 and TRBJ2-1): EAGVTQFPSHSVIEKGQTVTLRCDPISGHDNLYWYRRVMGKEIKFLLHFVKESKQDESGMPNNRFLAERTGGTYSTLKVQPAELEDSGVYFCASSQVGSGRYYNEQFFGPGTRLTVL.

The V and J genes are TRBV25-1 and TRBJ1-6; possibly TRBD1 for D (6 bases). The germline V gene encodes CDR1 MGHDK and CDR2 SYGVNS. CDR3 length: 14 amino acids. V gave up 2 bases and J gave up 8 bases, with 10 bases separating them. CDR3 residues: CASSETGTYSPLHF. CDR3 in DNA: TGTGCCAGCAGTGAAACCGGGACATATTCACCCCTCCACTTT.